A single sample gave rise to the 24 T cell receptor beta chains below, sequenced in a study of PD-L1 blockade in urothelial cancer. Repertoires were generated with immunoSEQ multiplex PCR, while TCRdb's copy carries only in-frame clones and drops some. The sample contains 98,000 or so clones, roughly 89% of which appear only once. Time point given: pretreatment peripheral blood. The starting material was PBMCs, obtained around atezolizumab (anti-PD-L1) treatment. All receptors come from a man aged 55 to 69 with urothelial cancer.

The chain combines TRBV6-4 with TRBJ2-7; 9 nucleotides match TRBD2. The germline CDR1 and CDR2 sequences are MRHNA and SNTAGT. The CDR3 spans 16 residues. V trimming: 5 bases; J trimming: 3 bases; junction bases outside the gene matches: 11. The CDR3 DNA reads as TGTGCCAGCAGTTACAAGCAGCGGGGGGAGAGCTACGAGCAGTACTTC. It translates to CASSYKQRGESYEQYF.

This chain uses TRBV6-5 with TRBJ2-7; the D gene is possibly TRBD2 (5 bases). Germline-derived CDR1 and CDR2 are MNHEY and SVGAGI. The CDR3 totals 12 residues. The CDR3 DNA is TGTGCACAGCAAAGATACGGGGACGAGCAGTACTTC. It encodes CAQQRYGDEQYF.

The table lists this clone with a count of one. The genes are TRBV18 and TRBJ2-1; 11 bases map to TRBD2. V lost 0 bases to trimming and J lost 5 bases; unmatched junction nucleotides: 0. This CDR3 spans 15 amino acids. Germline V gene lookup returns CDR1 KGHSH and CDR2 LQKENI. CDR3: CASSPPGLADNEQFF. The CDR3 bases are TGTGCCAGCTCACCACCGGGACTAGCGGACAATGAGCAGTTCTTC.

This chain links TRBV2 with TRBJ2-3; 10 bases match TRBD2. Germline V gene data show CDR1 as SNHLY and CDR2 as FYNNEI. The CDR3 spans 16 residues. The junction had 10 bases not matched to a gene; V was cut back by 5 bases and J by 5 bases. CDR3 nucleotide sequence: TGTGCCAGCAGTCTCTTGGCTAGCGGGAGTTTAGATACGCAGTATTTT. This gives the protein CASSLLASGSLDTQYF.

This chain connects TRBV7-2 to TRBJ2-3; no clear D gene. Germline lookup yields CDR1 SGHTA and CDR2 FQGNSA. Trimming pared 5 bases from V and 2 bases from J, leaving 8 bases between. The CDR3 runs to 13 residues. The CDR3 is CASSLLNTDTQYF. CDR3 bases: TGTGCCAGCAGCCTACTAAACACAGATACGCAGTATTTT.

The CDR3 protein is CASSLDFTSTDTQYF. The CDR3 region has the DNA TGTGCCAGCAGCTTGGACTTCACTAGCACAGATACGCAGTATTTT. The chain combines TRBV7-2 with TRBJ2-3; a possible D gene is TRBD2 (5 bases). CDR1 and CDR2 from the germline V gene are SGHTA and FQGNSA. The CDR3 totals 15 residues. The ends were cut back, 3 bases at V and 0 bases at J, with 10 bases in the middle.

This chain connects TRBV19 to TRBJ2-5; 8 bases map to TRBD2. CDR1 LNHDA and CDR2 SQIVND come from the germline V gene (reference sequence). The CDR3 runs 12 residues. J gave up 7 bases and V 9 bases, and 7 bases lay outside the gene matches. Written as DNA, the CDR3 is TGTGCCAGCGGGGGGGCCGGTGGGACCCAGTACTTC. This encodes CASGGAGGTQYF.

V and J are TRBV21-1 and TRBJ1-5; TRBD1, as called in the table, went unchecked against the DNA. TRBV21-1 represents a pseudogene. The CDR3 covers 17 residues. The CDR3 DNA reads TGTGCCAGCAGCCCCCATTCAGGGGAAGAGGGGTGGGGGCCCCAGCATTTT. It translates to CASSPHSGEEGWGPQHF.

The rearrangement uses TRBV7-2 and TRBJ2-1; 8 positions match TRBD1. This CDR3 has 17 amino acids. After removal of 0 bases from V and 3 bases from J, the junction contained 7 bases not matched to a gene. In germline, CDR1 is SGHTA, CDR2 FQGNSA. For the CDR3, the DNA is TGTGCCAGCAGCTTAGCCTCCAGGGGGCCCCTCTACAATGAGCAGTTCTTC. This translates into CASSLASRGPLYNEQFF.

This chain connects TRBV9 to TRBJ1-5; possibly TRBD1 for D (5 bases). Germline assignment: CDR1 SGDLS and CDR2 YYNGEE. The CDR3 contains 14 residues. The V end was cut by 4 bases, the J end by 3 bases, with 11 bases between. The CDR3 here is CASSRDSDNQPQHF. As DNA, the CDR3 is TGTGCCAGCAGCCGGGACTCTGACAATCAGCCCCAGCATTTT.

V is TRBV5-4 and J is TRBJ2-5, with TRBD1 matching 11 bases. Germline values: CDR1 SGHNT, CDR2 YYREEE (reference sequence). The V and J ends lost 4 bases and 4 bases, in that order; junction bases with no gene match: 0. The CDR3 extends over 13 amino acids. The CDR3 sequence is CASSGTGGETQYF. CDR3 in DNA: TGTGCCAGCAGCGGGACAGGGGGAGAGACCCAGTACTTC.

This clone was observed a single time. The chain couples TRBV5-6 to TRBJ1-2, with no clear D. Germline V gene data show CDR1 as SGHDT and CDR2 as YYEEEE. The CDR3 contains 13 residues. The V and J ends lost 0 bases and 3 bases respectively, with 6 bases between them. CDR3 residues: CASSLGADYGYTF. CDR3 coding DNA: TGTGCCAGCAGCTTGGGAGCGGACTATGGCTACACCTTC. The full variable domain, in which reference TRBV5-6 and TRBJ1-2 provide the parts outside the CDR3, is DAGVTQSPTHLIKTRGQQVTLRCSPKSGHDTVSWYQQALGQGPQFIFQYYEEEERQRGNFPDRFSGHQFPNYSSELNVNALLLGDSALYLCASSLGADYGYTFGSGTRLTVV.

The J gene is TRBJ2-6, the V gene TRBV19; 7 bases align to TRBD1. Germline values: CDR1 LNHDA, CDR2 SQIVND (reference sequence). V lost 8 bases to trimming and J lost 0 bases; unmatched junction nucleotides: 7. This CDR3 contains 16 residues. The CDR3 reads CASRDSPASGANVLTF. CDR3 sequence (DNA): TGTGCCAGTCGGGACAGCCCTGCCTCTGGGGCCAACGTCCTGACTTTC.

The genes are TRBV2 and TRBJ2-5; 7 bases line up with TRBD2. Trimming at V came to 0 bases and at J to 7 bases, leaving 11 bases not matched to a gene. Germline assignment: CDR1 SNHLY and CDR2 FYNNEI. The CDR3 extends over 16 amino acids. Here the CDR3 reads CASSEAVLRGDGTQYF. DNA for the CDR3: TGTGCCAGCAGTGAAGCGGTCTTACGGGGGGATGGGACCCAGTACTTC.

The V call is TRBV21-1, the J call TRBJ2-2; the D call in the table, TRBD2, was not verified against the DNA. TRBV21-1 is annotated as a pseudogene. CDR3 length: 16 residues. As DNA, the CDR3 is TGTGCCAGCAGCAAAGTAGGAGGTGAGAACACCGGGGAGCTGTTTTTT. Its protein product is CASSKVGGENTGELFF.

The V call is TRBV9, the J call TRBJ1-4, with 7 bases lining up with TRBD1. V was pared by 0 bases and J by 4 bases, with 6 bases of the junction left unmatched. Germline CDR1 and CDR2: SGDLS and YYNGEE. The CDR3 loop spans 16 amino acids. CDR3 loop: CASSVGGTAFNEKLFF. CDR3 sequence (DNA): TGTGCCAGCAGCGTAGGGGGGACAGCCTTTAATGAAAAACTGTTTTTT.

The rearrangement uses TRBV5-1 and TRBJ2-5; 8 bases are a match to TRBD1. Germline values: CDR1 SGHRS, CDR2 YFSETQ. There are 19 residues in the CDR3. Germline trimming cut 0 bases from V and 5 bases from J; bases unmatched to any gene: 18. As DNA, the CDR3 is TGCGCCAGCAGCTTGGCCGTTCCCGGGACAGGATTTCAGGGGGAGACCCAGTACTTC. Translated: CASSLAVPGTGFQGETQYF.

The chain has TRBV4-3 and TRBJ2-5, with 9 nucleotides matching TRBD1. The CDR3 has 17 amino acids. J was trimmed by 2 bases and V by 0 bases; bases with no gene match: 7. The germline V gene has CDR1 LGHNA and CDR2 YSLEER. The CDR3 loop reads CASSQDYGTGFQETQYF. The CDR3, as DNA: TGCGCCAGCAGCCAAGATTATGGGACAGGGTTTCAAGAGACCCAGTACTTC.

V is TRBV6-5 and J is TRBJ2-3; D not certain. Germline V CDR1 and CDR2: MNHEY, SVGAGI. This CDR3 is 13 amino acids long. The V gene lost 0 bases and the J gene lost 5 bases, with 6 bases spanning the gap. CDR3 amino acids: CASSYSEIDTQYF. Here the CDR3 DNA reads TGTGCCAGCAGTTACTCGGAGATAGATACGCAGTATTTT.

The chain uses TRBV7-9 and TRBJ2-5; D perhaps matches TRBD1 (6 bases). Germline V lookup: CDR1 SEHNR, CDR2 FQNEAQ (reference sequence). V lost 5 bases, J lost 4 bases, and 17 bases lay in between. This CDR3 has 15 residues. The CDR3 loop reads CASSPKHRVGETQYF. CDR3 coding DNA: TGTGCCAGCAGCCCCAAGCACAGGGTAGGAGAGACCCAGTACTTC.

The chain couples TRBV2 to TRBJ2-6; TRBD1 matches 11 bases. This CDR3 spans 15 amino acids. Germline CDR1 reads SNHLY; CDR2 reads FYNNEI. The J segment lost 14 bases and the V segment lost 6 bases, leaving 12 bases of the junction unmatched. The CDR3 sequence: CASSAGTGGLNFLTF. Here the CDR3 DNA reads TGTGCCAGCAGCGCCGGGACAGGGGGATTGAATTTCCTGACTTTC. Using reference TRBV2 and TRBJ2-6 for the parts outside the CDR3, the full variable domain is EPEVTQTPSHQVTQMGQEVILRCVPISNHLYFYWYRQILGQKVEFLVSFYNNEISEKSEIFDDQFSVERPDGSNFTLKIRSTKLEDSAMYFCASSAGTGGLNFLTFGAGSRLTVL.

This chain links TRBV5-1 with TRBJ1-1, with TRBD1 as a possible D gene (6 bases). From germline, CDR1 is SGHRS and CDR2 YFSETQ. This CDR3 has 14 amino acids. V shed 1 base and J shed 3 bases, with 10 bases lying between them. The CDR3 DNA reads as TGCGCCAGCAGCTTGACAGGGCTTGACACTGAAGCTTTCTTT. Amino acids: CASSLTGLDTEAFF.

V and J are TRBV2 and TRBJ2-5; 15 nucleotides line up with TRBD2. Germline V gene lookup returns CDR1 SNHLY and CDR2 FYNNEI. This CDR3 spans 17 amino acids. The ends lost 3 bases at V and 5 bases at J; junction bases unmatched: 7. The CDR3 DNA follows: TGTGCCAGCAGTGATGGGACTAGCGGGGGGTCCTGGGAGACCCAGTACTTC. Its translation is CASSDGTSGGSWETQYF.

The chain recombines TRBV6-1 with TRBJ1-5, with 11 bases identical to TRBD1. The CDR3 has 14 amino acids. V shed 4 bases and J 7 bases; nucleotides not matched to a gene: 3. The germline V gene has CDR1 MNHNS and CDR2 SASEGT. CDR3 sequence (DNA): TGTGCCAGCAGTGGGGACAGGGGGAAACAGCCCCAGCATTTT. Its translation: CASSGDRGKQPQHF.